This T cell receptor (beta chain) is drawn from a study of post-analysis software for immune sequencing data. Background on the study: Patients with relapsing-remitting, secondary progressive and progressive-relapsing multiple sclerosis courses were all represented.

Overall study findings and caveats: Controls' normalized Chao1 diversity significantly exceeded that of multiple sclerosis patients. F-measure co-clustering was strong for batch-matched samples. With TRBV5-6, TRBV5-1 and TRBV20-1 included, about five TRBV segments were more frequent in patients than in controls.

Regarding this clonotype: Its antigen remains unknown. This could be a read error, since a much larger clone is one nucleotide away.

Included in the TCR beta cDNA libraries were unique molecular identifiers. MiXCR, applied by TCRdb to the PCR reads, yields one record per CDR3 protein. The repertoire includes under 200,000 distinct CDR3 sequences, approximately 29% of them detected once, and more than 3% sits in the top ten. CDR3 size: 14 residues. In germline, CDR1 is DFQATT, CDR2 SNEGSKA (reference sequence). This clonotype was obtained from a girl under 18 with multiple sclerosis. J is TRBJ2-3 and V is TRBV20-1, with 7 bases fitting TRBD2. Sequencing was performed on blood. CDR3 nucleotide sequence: TGCAGTGCCAAGACAGCGACTAGCACAGATGCGCAGTATTTT. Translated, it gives CSAKTATSTDAQYF.